This T cell receptor beta chain originates from a study of blood T cell repertoires in COVID-19. Study background: The cDNA or gDNA used as material had been derived from T cells, B-cell-depleted T cells, or PBMCs.

Trimming removed 0 bases at V and 0 bases at J, with 6 bases between. The CDR3 extends over 15 amino acids. Per the germline V gene, CDR1 is SGHAT and CDR2 is FQNNGV. This clone was detected only once. TCRdb keeps only in-frame clones here, not all; method: immunoSEQ multiplex PCR. The sample lists 160,000 or so clones; around four fifths were seen once. Sequenced sample: peripheral blood. This clonotype was obtained from an elderly woman with acute or convalescent COVID-19. The chain recombines TRBV11-2 with TRBJ1-3; perhaps TRBD1 as D (5 bases). In DNA form, the CDR3 reads TGTGCCAGCAGCTTAGAGGGGGGCTCTGGAAACACCATATATTTT. This translates into CASSLEGGSGNTIYF.